This TCR beta chain is drawn from a study of T cells after yellow fever vaccination. The overall study: When fractions had low cell numbers, they were prepared with SMART-Seq v4 Ultra Low Input.

With 3 bases removed from V and 4 bases from J, the gap between germline ends came to 9 bases. The CDR3 length is 14 residues. A process of 5'RACE template switching, which added a universal primer site and UMIs, was used to make TCR cDNA. From the 5' RACE reads, TCRdb called clonotypes with MiXCR, one entry per CDR3 protein. Of approximately 260,000 distinct CDR3 sequences detected, about an eighth appear once; the ten largest clones hold about 0.51%. The source is a young man who received the YFV17D yellow fever vaccine. The sample in question was CD4+ T cells sorted from PBMCs, obtained 45 days after the yellow fever booster vaccination. The chain has TRBV12-3 or TRBV12-4 and TRBJ2-2, with a possible D match to TRBD2 (6 bases). The CDR3 sequence: CASSLRGITGELFF. The CDR3 DNA follows: TGTGCCAGCAGTTTGCGGGGTATCACCGGGGAGCTGTTTTTT.